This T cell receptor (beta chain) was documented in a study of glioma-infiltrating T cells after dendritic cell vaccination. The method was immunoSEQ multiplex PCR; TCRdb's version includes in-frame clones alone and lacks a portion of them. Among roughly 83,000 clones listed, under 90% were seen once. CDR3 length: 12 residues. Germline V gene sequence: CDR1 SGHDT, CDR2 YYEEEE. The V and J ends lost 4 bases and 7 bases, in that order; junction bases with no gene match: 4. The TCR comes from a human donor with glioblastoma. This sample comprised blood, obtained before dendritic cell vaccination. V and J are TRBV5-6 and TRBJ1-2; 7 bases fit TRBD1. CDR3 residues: CASSLQGPGYTF. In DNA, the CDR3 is TGTGCCAGCAGCCTACAGGGGCCTGGCTACACCTTC.